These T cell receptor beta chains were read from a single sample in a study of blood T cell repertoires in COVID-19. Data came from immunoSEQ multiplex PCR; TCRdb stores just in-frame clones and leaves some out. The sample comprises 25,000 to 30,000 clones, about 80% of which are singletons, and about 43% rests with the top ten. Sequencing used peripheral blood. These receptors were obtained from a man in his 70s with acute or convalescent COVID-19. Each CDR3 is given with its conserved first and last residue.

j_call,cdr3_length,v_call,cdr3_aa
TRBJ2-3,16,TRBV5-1,CASSFSGGSGTDTQYF
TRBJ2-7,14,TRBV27,CASSFTDSFYEQYF
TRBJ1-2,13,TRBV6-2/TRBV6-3,CASSRRQPYGYTF
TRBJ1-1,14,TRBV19,CASSAGQGNTEAFF
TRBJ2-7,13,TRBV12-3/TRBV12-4,CASSPGQAYEQYF
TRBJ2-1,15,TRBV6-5,CASSKTSGGSVEQFF
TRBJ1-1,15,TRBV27,CASSPGTGTGTEAFF
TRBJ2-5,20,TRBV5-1,CASSYPVPGTSGVSTETQYF
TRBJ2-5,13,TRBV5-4,CASSRGLAETQYF
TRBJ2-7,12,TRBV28,CASTGQPYEQYF
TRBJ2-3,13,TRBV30,CAWTLPSTDTQYF
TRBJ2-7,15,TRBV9,CASSVGFRDVNEQYF
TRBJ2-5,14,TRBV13,CASSLAGAKETQYF
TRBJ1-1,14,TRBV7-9,CASSLAGRGSLAFF
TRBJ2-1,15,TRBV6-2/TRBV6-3,CASSRVRDSHNEQFF
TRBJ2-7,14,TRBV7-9,CASSFRERSYEQYF
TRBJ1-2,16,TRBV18,CASSPDSTSVFYGYTF
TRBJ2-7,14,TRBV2,CASRRDRPPGEQYF